These 13 T cell receptor beta chains came from one sample sequenced in a study of blood T cell repertoires in COVID-19. Profiling relied on immunoSEQ multiplex PCR, and the TCRdb table lists in-frame clones only, not all of them. Here the sample spans 300,000 to 450,000 clones, about 89% being singletons. Material: peripheral blood. These receptors all come from a woman younger than 45 with COVID-19, enrolled during active disease.

This rearrangement joins TRBV5-1 to TRBJ1-3; D unresolved. CDR1 is SGHRS and CDR2 is YFSETQ in the germline V gene. CDR3 length: 16 amino acids. Trimming stripped 2 bases from V and 0 bases from J, with 12 bases between. CDR3 residues: CASSFEPRGSGNTIYF. The CDR3 DNA sequence: TGCGCCAGCAGCTTCGAACCCCGGGGCTCTGGAAACACCATATATTTT.

The chain links TRBV11-1 to TRBJ2-7; perhaps TRBD1 as D (6 bases). Germline V lookup: CDR1 SGHAT, CDR2 FQDESV (reference sequence). The V and J ends lost 5 bases and 3 bases respectively, with 20 bases between them. The CDR3 spans 16 residues. CDR3 amino acids: CASSLTQGTLGYEQYF. CDR3 bases: TGTGCCAGCAGCCTAACCCAGGGGACACTCGGCTACGAGCAGTACTTC.

The V and J genes are TRBV6-6 and TRBJ2-7; 10 nucleotides agree with TRBD2. Per the germline V gene, CDR1 is MNHNY and CDR2 is SVGAGI (reference sequence). The CDR3 contains 16 residues. V shed 2 bases and J 3 bases; nucleotides not matched to a gene: 7. CDR3: CASSYPPSGGFYEQYV. The CDR3 DNA follows: TGTGCCAGCAGTTACCCTCCTAGCGGGGGATTCTACGAGCAGTACGTC.

This clone showed up just once. CDR3 residues: CASSQGQVLSPLHF. CDR3 DNA sequence: TGTGCCAGCAGCCAGGGACAGGTTCTGTCACCCCTCCACTTT. The chain carries TRBV3-1 (or the pseudogene TRBV3-2) and TRBJ1-6; TRBD1 aligns across 8 bases. Germline V gives CDR1 LGHDT, CDR2 YNNKEL (reference sequence). CDR3 length equals 14 residues. V lost 3 bases and J lost 10; bases outside the gene matches: 5.

V is TRBV30 and J is TRBJ2-1; 8 bases fit TRBD2. This CDR3 is 15 amino acids long. The V gene end was trimmed by 8 bases and the J gene end by 6 bases; junction bases not matched to a gene: 15. Germline CDR1 and CDR2: GTSNPN and SVGIG (reference sequence). CDR3 bases: TGTGCCCTTACTGGGGGACTAGTGGTCGGCAATGAGCAGTTCTTC. Residues: CALTGGLVVGNEQFF.

The CDR3 DNA follows: TGTGCCAGCAGCTTAGCGCCGGGATTAGCAGATACGCAGTATTTT. It encodes CASSLAPGLADTQYF. V usage is TRBV13 and J usage is TRBJ2-3; possibly TRBD2 for D (5 bases). The V and J ends lost 1 base and 4 bases respectively, with 12 bases between them. This CDR3 is built from 15 residues. From germline, CDR1 is PRHDT and CDR2 FYEKMQ (reference sequence).

This chain connects TRBV19 to TRBJ2-7, with D tentatively TRBD1 (6 bases). Germline CDR1 reads LNHDA; CDR2 reads SQIVND (reference sequence). The V and J ends lost 3 bases and 4 bases respectively, with 10 bases between them. CDR3 length: 13 residues. CDR3 in DNA: TGTGCCAGTAGTATCCAGGGGCGGTACGAGCAGTACTTC. It codes for CASSIQGRYEQYF.

This chain joins TRBV4-1 and TRBJ1-6; no clear D. CDR1 and CDR2 from the germline V gene are MGHRA and YSYEKL. This CDR3 is built from 15 residues. The ends were cut back, 0 bases at V and 9 bases at J, with 12 bases in the middle. CDR3 coding DNA: TGCGCCAGCAGCCAAGAGAGGGTTTTAGCTTCACCCCTCCACTTT. Its translation is CASSQERVLASPLHF.

The chain employs TRBV24-1 and TRBJ1-6, with D tentatively TRBD1 (6 bases). V shed 9 bases and J shed 7 bases, with 18 bases lying between them. Germline assignment: CDR1 KGHDR and CDR2 SFDVKD. The CDR3 extends over 15 amino acids. The CDR3, as DNA: TGTGCCACCCAAGCCGGACAGCAGTCAAATTCACCCCTCCACTTT. As protein: CATQAGQQSNSPLHF.

The chain couples TRBV7-9 to TRBJ2-2; D is unresolved. There are 11 residues in the CDR3. V was pared by 3 bases and J by 8 bases, with 4 bases between. The V gene's germline CDR1 is SEHNR and CDR2 FQNEAQ (reference sequence). As DNA, the CDR3 is TGTGCCAGCAGCTTCCGGGGGGAGCTGTTTTTT. Amino acids: CASSFRGELFF.

The rearrangement uses TRBV28 and TRBJ1-5; 10 bases fit TRBD1. This CDR3 has 18 amino acids. Germline lookup yields CDR1 MDHEN and CDR2 SYDVKM. The V gene end was trimmed by 5 bases and the J gene end by 3 bases; junction bases not matched to a gene: 13. The CDR3 protein is CASSLPGTGAVINQPQHF. The DNA of the CDR3 is TGTGCCAGCAGTCTACCCGGGACAGGGGCGGTGATCAATCAGCCCCAGCATTTT.

J is TRBJ2-1 and V is TRBV15; 7 bases match TRBD2. J gave up 6 bases and V 0 bases, and 8 bases lay outside the gene matches. CDR1 LNHNV and CDR2 YYDKDF come from the germline V gene (reference sequence). The CDR3 spans 16 residues. The chain's CDR3 is CATSRERAGVGNEQFF. DNA of the CDR3: TGTGCCACCAGCAGAGAAAGGGCGGGAGTAGGCAATGAGCAGTTCTTC.

To note about this clone: Other DNA sequences in this specimen translate into the identical CDR3. The V call is TRBV19, the J call TRBJ1-2; perhaps TRBD1 as D (5 bases). The CDR3 is made up of 14 amino acids. The ends were cut back, 5 bases at V and 2 bases at J, with 12 bases in the middle. Germline CDR1 reads LNHDA; CDR2 reads SQIVND (reference sequence). DNA for the CDR3: TGTGCCAGTAGTGGCACGGGGGGAAACTATGGCTACACCTTC. Residues: CASSGTGGNYGYTF.